Listed here are 24 T cell receptor beta chains from one sample, sequenced in a study of T cells after yellow fever vaccination. TCRdb re-derived calls from the 5' RACE reads in MiXCR, one entry per CDR3 protein. The table lists some 550,000 distinct CDR3 sequences, 15% to 20% of them singletons, with more than 13% in the top ten. The source material was PBMCs, sampled 15 days after the yellow fever booster vaccination. The receptor set was obtained from a man aged 25-45 years who received the YFV17D yellow fever vaccine.

In this sample, this clonotype turned up a few times. The rearrangement joins TRBV6-1 to TRBJ2-5; 7 bases align to TRBD2. The junction had 11 bases not matched to a gene; V was cut back by 5 bases and J by 5 bases. The CDR3 extends over 15 amino acids. Germline V lookup: CDR1 MNHNS, CDR2 SASEGT. The CDR3 sequence: CASSPPGRGKETQYF. The CDR3 nucleotides read TGTGCCAGCAGTCCTCCCGGGCGGGGGAAGGAGACCCAGTACTTC.

Written as DNA, the CDR3 is TGTGCCAGCAGCCCGGCCCTCTTCGGGAGGGACGAGCAGTACTTC. Translation gives CASSPALFGRDEQYF. J is TRBJ2-7 and V is TRBV7-2, with 8 bases that match TRBD2. This CDR3 is 15 amino acids long. V was pared by 5 bases and J by 5 bases, with 11 bases of the junction left unmatched. The germline V gene has CDR1 SGHTA and CDR2 FQGNSA.

This chain joins TRBV9 and TRBJ2-7; TRBD1 might be the D (6 bases). The V gene's germline CDR1 is SGDLS and CDR2 YYNGEE. Deletions cut 3 bases from V and 1 base from J, with 11 bases between. This CDR3 is 14 amino acids long. Here the CDR3 reads CASSGKDRSYEQYF. CDR3 bases: TGTGCCAGCAGCGGGAAAGACAGGTCCTACGAGCAGTACTTC. Supplemented by reference TRBV9 and TRBJ2-7, the full variable domain reads DSGVTQTPKHLITATGQRVTLRCSPRSGDLSVYWYQQSLDQGLQFLIQYYNGEERAKGNILERFSAQQFPDLHSELNLSSLELGDSALYFCASSGKDRSYEQYFGPGTRLTVT.

The chain uses TRBV5-1 and TRBJ2-2; D may be TRBD2 (6 bases). The CDR3 has 16 residues. Germline CDR1 SGHRS, CDR2 YFSETQ. With 0 bases removed from V and 2 bases from J, the gap between germline ends came to 11 bases. The CDR3 nucleotides are TGCGCCAGCAGCTTGGTAACCGGGGGTAACACCGGGGAGCTGTTTTTT. Translating it yields CASSLVTGGNTGELFF.

This clonotype turned up a few times. The V and J genes are TRBV25-1 and TRBJ2-7; 9 bases align to TRBD1. V trimming: 4 bases; J trimming: 6 bases; junction bases outside the gene matches: 4. The CDR3 sequence is 13 residues long. Germline CDR1 reads MGHDK; CDR2 reads SYGVNS. Here the CDR3 reads CASSAWDRVEQYF. The CDR3 DNA reads as TGTGCCAGCAGTGCCTGGGACAGGGTCGAGCAGTACTTC.

This clonotype was counted between two and nine times. The chain employs TRBV7-3 and TRBJ1-6; D is unclear. The CDR3 loop spans 11 amino acids. Germline CDR1 and CDR2: SGHTA and FQGTGA. The V end was cut by 5 bases, the J end by 13 bases, with 9 bases between. CDR3 loop: CASSASGPLHF. CDR3 DNA sequence: TGTGCCAGCAGCGCCTCGGGGCCCCTCCACTTT.

This chain uses TRBV7-2 with TRBJ2-4; perhaps TRBD1 as D (6 bases). Germline CDR1 and CDR2: SGHTA and FQGNSA. CDR3 length: 13 amino acids. Trimming pared 4 bases from V and 8 bases from J, leaving 12 bases between. The CDR3 DNA follows: TGTGCCAGCAGCTCCGGCAAGGGGGACATTCAGTACTTC. Translation gives CASSSGKGDIQYF.

The V call is TRBV5-1, the J call TRBJ2-5; no firm D call. The CDR3 spans 15 residues. Trimming left V 2 bases short and J 5 bases short, with 16 bases between. Per the germline V gene, CDR1 is SGHRS and CDR2 is YFSETQ. CDR3 DNA sequence: TGCGCCAGCAGCTTCGGGCACCAGGCCGGGGAGACCCAGTACTTC. Amino acid sequence: CASSFGHQAGETQYF.

The chain combines TRBV21-1 with TRBJ1-4. TRBV21-1 is given as a pseudogene. This CDR3 region has 20 residues. The CDR3 region has the DNA TGTGCCAGCAGCAAATACCATGGAGTCCCCAGGGCACATCGCACGGAAAAACTGTTTTTT. Translating gives CASSKYHGVPRAHRTEKLFF.

This clonotype showed up just a few times. This sequence joins TRBV30 and TRBJ2-7; TRBD2 aligns across 12 bases. V trimming: 4 bases; J trimming: 5 bases; junction bases outside the gene matches: 9. Germline V CDR1 and CDR2: GTSNPN, SVGIG (reference sequence). The CDR3 covers 15 residues. The CDR3 DNA sequence: TGTGCCTGGACTCAGGGACTAGCGGGTCCTGACGAGCAGTACTTC. Its protein product is CAWTQGLAGPDEQYF. The entire variable domain, with the rest obtained from reference TRBV30 and TRBJ2-7, is as follows: SQTIHQWPATLVQPVGSPLSLECTVEGTSNPNLYWYRQAAGRGLQLLFYSVGIGQISSEVPQNLSASRPQDRQFILSSKKLLLSDSGFYLCAWTQGLAGPDEQYFGPGTRLTVT.

With regard to this clonotype: A read error is likely, as this CDR3 ends without the conserved phenylalanine or tryptophan. The genes are TRBV5-6 and TRBJ2-2, with D possibly TRBD1 on 5 matching bases. Deletions cut 3 bases from V and 1 base from J, with 10 bases between. The CDR3 sequence is 15 residues long. Per germline, CDR1 SGHDT and CDR2 YYEEEE. The DNA of the CDR3 is TGTGCCAGCAGCTCATATGACAGGAACACCGGGGAGCTGTTTTCT. It is translated as CASSSYDRNTGELFS.

This clonotype was seen only a few times. The chain carries TRBV18 and TRBJ2-2; 9 nucleotides align to TRBD1. Germline CDR1 and CDR2: KGHSH and LQKENI. This CDR3 region has 17 residues. J lost 5 bases, V lost 4 bases, and 11 bases had no gene match. The CDR3: CASSLRTGQGRTGELFF. In DNA, the CDR3 is TGTGCCAGCTCACTCCGGACGGGACAGGGACGTACCGGGGAGCTGTTTTTT.

The CDR3 spells CASSAAPRTGGNEQFF. CDR3 bases: TGTGCCAGCAGCGCAGCACCGAGGACAGGGGGTAATGAGCAGTTCTTC. This chain uses TRBV9 with TRBJ2-1; the match to TRBD1 covers 10 bases. This CDR3 is built from 16 residues. The germline V gene encodes CDR1 SGDLS and CDR2 YYNGEE. With 3 bases clipped from V and 7 bases from J, the junction kept 10 bases outside the gene matches.

The V gene is TRBV5-1, the J gene TRBJ2-1, with D possibly matching TRBD2 (6 bases). Trimming shortened V by 0 bases and J by 0 bases, and 13 bases separated the two germline ends. Germline V lookup: CDR1 SGHRS, CDR2 YFSETQ. This CDR3 spans 17 amino acids. CDR3 nucleotide sequence: TGCGCCAGCAGCTTGGAGGTAGCGGCAAGCTCCTACAATGAGCAGTTCTTC. Residues: CASSLEVAASSYNEQFF.

This clonotype was observed a few times. The chain uses TRBV23-1 and TRBJ2-5, with a weak D call TRBD1 (5 bases). TRBV23-1 is designated an ORF whose function remains uncertain. The V end was cut by 0 bases, the J end by 2 bases, with 16 bases between. The CDR3 has 17 residues. The DNA for the CDR3 is TGCGCCAGCAGTCAATCGGCGACAGCCGGCTTACAAGAGACCCAGTACTTC. The encoded protein is CASSQSATAGLQETQYF.

The chain links TRBV5-6 to TRBJ1-2; D gene unclear. Trimming removed 6 bases from V and 4 bases from J, with 16 bases in between. CDR3 length equals 14 residues. CDR1 SGHDT and CDR2 YYEEEE come from the germline V gene. The CDR3 loop reads CASTLWWEGYGYTF. CDR3 DNA sequence: TGTGCCAGCACCCTATGGTGGGAAGGCTATGGCTACACCTTC. The full variable domain, its missing parts supplied by reference TRBV5-6 and TRBJ1-2, is DAGVTQSPTHLIKTRGQQVTLRCSPKSGHDTVSWYQQALGQGPQFIFQYYEEEERQRGNFPDRFSGHQFPNYSSELNVNALLLGDSALYLCASTLWWEGYGYTFGSGTRLTVV.

At least ten counts were recorded for this clonotype. The chain combines TRBV12-3 or TRBV12-4 with TRBJ2-5, with D perhaps matching TRBD2 (5 bases). The germline V and J ends were trimmed by 4 bases and 5 bases, with 8 bases remaining between them. CDR3 size: 12 residues. The CDR3 sequence: CASSSPGETQYF. The CDR3 DNA sequence: TGTGCCAGCAGTTCCCCGGGGGAGACCCAGTACTTC.

The chain recombines TRBV14 with TRBJ2-5; 12 bases agree with TRBD2. The CDR3 covers 15 residues. Trimming took 3 bases from V and 4 from J; bases not matched to a gene: 3. The germline gives CDR1 SGHDN, CDR2 FVKESK. For the CDR3, the DNA is TGTGCCAGCAGCCAGTTACTAGCGGGAGGAGAGACCCAGTACTTC. This sequence encodes CASSQLLAGGETQYF.

The V and J genes are TRBV5-1 and TRBJ2-5; D call uncertain. Germline V gene data show CDR1 as SGHRS and CDR2 as YFSETQ. This CDR3 region has 15 residues. The ends were cut back, 0 bases at V and 5 bases at J, with 14 bases in the middle. The DNA of the CDR3 is TGCGCCAGCAGCTTGGGGTACGGTGCATTGGAGACCCAGTACTTC. This encodes CASSLGYGALETQYF.

There are a few counts of this clonotype. V and J are TRBV7-9 and TRBJ2-7; 9 bases line up with TRBD1. The CDR3 has 14 residues. The V and J ends lost 5 bases and 3 bases, in that order; junction bases with no gene match: 5. CDR1 SEHNR and CDR2 FQNEAQ come from the germline V gene (reference sequence). The CDR3 sequence is CASSGPGQGYEQYF. The CDR3 DNA reads TGTGCCAGCAGCGGTCCGGGACAGGGCTACGAGCAGTACTTC.

This clonotype was observed a handful of times. The V call is TRBV18, the J call TRBJ1-1, with a possible D match to TRBD1 (5 bases). The CDR3 covers 13 residues. In germline, CDR1 is KGHSH, CDR2 LQKENI. Trimming took off 7 bases at V and 1 base at J, with 10 bases between the two ends. CDR3 in amino acids: CASLIQENTEAFF. Written as DNA, the CDR3 is TGTGCCAGCTTAATACAGGAGAACACTGAAGCTTTCTTT.

This clonotype appeared a few times. The genes are TRBV29-1 and TRBJ2-4, with 7 bases that match TRBD1. Germline loops: CDR1 SQVTM, CDR2 ANQGSEA. The CDR3 has 14 residues. The V segment lost 5 bases and the J segment 6 bases; nucleotides outside the gene matches: 10. Written as DNA, the CDR3 is TGCAGCGTTCTTGGGACAGCTAAGGGAAACATTCAGTACTTC. Translated, it gives CSVLGTAKGNIQYF.

This clonotype occurred a few times. The chain employs TRBV24-1 and TRBJ2-7, with D unresolved. Germline V CDR1 and CDR2: KGHDR, SFDVKD. V gave up 10 bases and J gave up 6 bases, with 21 bases separating them. The CDR3 has 14 amino acids. DNA of the CDR3: TGTGCCACATGTTTAAGACTTTATTCTCGCGAGCAGTACTTC. This encodes CATCLRLYSREQYF.

The V and J genes are TRBV4-3 and TRBJ2-2; 7 nucleotides match TRBD1. The CDR3 consists of 19 residues. V gave up 0 bases and J gave up 0 bases; unmatched junction bases: 10. Germline V lookup: CDR1 LGHNA, CDR2 YSLEER. The CDR3 DNA reads as TGCGCCAGCAGCCAAGATTGGGGACAGATATACGCGAACACCGGGGAGCTGTTTTTT. Residues: CASSQDWGQIYANTGELFF.